A single sample is the source of the 24 T cell receptor beta chains below, sequenced in a study of control samples from healthy donors and cancer patients. Profiling relied on immunoSEQ multiplex PCR, and the TCRdb table lists in-frame clones only, not all of them. The profile shows 160,000 or so clones, approximately 94% of them singletons. Sample: blood. The receptors stem from a woman aged 40 to 50 in good health.

The chain combines TRBV14 with TRBJ1-2; the D is unclear. Germline-derived CDR1 and CDR2 are SGHDN and FVKESK. CDR3 size: 14 residues. V was trimmed by 1 base and J by 7 bases, leaving 13 bases between them. CDR3 DNA sequence: TGTGCCAGCAGCCAAGTGACCGTGAGATTTGGCTACACCTTC. Translating gives CASSQVTVRFGYTF. Full variable domain (outside the CDR3, taken from reference TRBV14 and TRBJ1-2): EAGVTQFPSHSVIEKGQTVTLRCDPISGHDNLYWYRRVMGKEIKFLLHFVKESKQDESGMPNNRFLAERTGGTYSTLKVQPAELEDSGVYFCASSQVTVRFGYTFGSGTRLTVV.

Of note for this clone: Sequence at one end of the junction differs from germline and may be a read error. CDR3 nucleotide sequence: TGTGCTAGCAGCCTTCTAGCGGGAGGGCCGGGAGTCGTGACCCAGTACTTC. This sequence encodes CASSLLAGGPGVVTQYF. This chain connects TRBV7-7 to TRBJ2-5, with 12 bases matching TRBD2. Germline CDR1 SSHAT, CDR2 FNYEAQ (reference sequence). CDR3 length: 17 residues.

CDR3 DNA sequence: TGTGCCATCAGTGCAGCGCGGGATGAGAGTGAGCAGTTCTTC. Protein sequence: CAISAARDESEQFF. The genes are TRBV10-3 and TRBJ2-1; maybe TRBD2 (6 bases). Germline V gene lookup returns CDR1 ENHRY and CDR2 SYGVKD. The CDR3 spans 14 residues. V was shortened by 4 bases and J by 9 bases, with 16 bases between the two germline ends.

The J gene is TRBJ2-5, the V gene TRBV5-8; 10 bases are shared with TRBD2. Trimming cost V 4 bases and J 5 bases; bases outside gene matches: 11. The CDR3 is 16 residues long. CDR1 and CDR2 from the germline V gene are SGHTS and YDEGEE. CDR3 sequence (DNA): TGTGCCAGCAGCCCTTGGGGAGCGGGAGGGCCGGAGACCCAGTACTTC. Protein: CASSPWGAGGPETQYF.

V is TRBV27 and J is TRBJ1-6; the D gene is possibly TRBD1 (5 bases). The V gene lost 4 bases and the J gene lost 6 bases, with 16 bases spanning the gap. This CDR3 region has 16 residues. CDR1 and CDR2 (germline): MNHEY, SMNVEV (reference sequence). The CDR3 protein is CASSYNAPGRNSPLHF. The CDR3, as DNA: TGTGCCAGCAGTTACAACGCACCGGGACGTAATTCACCCCTCCACTTT.

The chain joins TRBV6-5 to TRBJ1-1; D remains unclear. Trimming cost V 7 bases and J 8 bases, with 20 bases left between them. The CDR3 extends over 14 amino acids. Germline V gives CDR1 MNHEY, CDR2 SVGAGI. The CDR3 sequence is CASTLTGSQQEAFF. The CDR3 DNA reads TGTGCCAGCACCTTAACCGGCTCCCAACAAGAAGCTTTCTTT.

Only one count was recorded for this clone. V gene TRBV6-6 combines with J gene TRBJ1-1; D not resolved. V was cut by 10 bases and J by 5 bases, with 17 bases left in between. The CDR3 loop spans 13 amino acids. Germline CDR1 MNHNY, CDR2 SVGAGI (reference sequence). The CDR3 DNA sequence: TGTGCCACCAACCCGCGATCGCAGACTGAAGCTTTCTTT. Translated: CATNPRSQTEAFF.

The rearrangement joins TRBV9 to TRBJ2-2; D uncertain. The CDR3 length is 15 residues. Germline CDR1 SGDLS, CDR2 YYNGEE. The germline V and J ends were trimmed by 0 bases and 1 base, with 7 bases remaining between them. The CDR3: CASSVEQLNTGELFF. The CDR3 bases are TGTGCCAGCAGCGTAGAACAGCTGAACACCGGGGAGCTGTTTTTT.

This clone was recorded a few times. The genes are TRBV19 and TRBJ2-2; 8 bases line up with TRBD2. With 9 bases clipped from V and 8 bases from J, the junction kept 8 bases outside the gene matches. The CDR3 length is 13 residues. Germline V gives CDR1 LNHDA, CDR2 SQIVND (reference sequence). The CDR3 region is CASRAGAGGELFF. DNA for the CDR3: TGTGCCAGCCGAGCGGGAGCTGGGGGGGAGCTGTTTTTT.

The V gene is TRBV10-3, the J gene TRBJ1-4; 10 bases are shared with TRBD1. V trimming: 3 bases; J trimming: 4 bases; junction bases outside the gene matches: 5. This CDR3 comprises 16 residues. CDR1 ENHRY and CDR2 SYGVKD come from the germline V gene. CDR3 sequence reads: CAISDDRGRINEKLFF. The CDR3 DNA sequence: TGTGCCATCAGTGACGACAGGGGGCGAATTAATGAAAAACTGTTTTTT.

The V call is TRBV6-5, the J call TRBJ1-2; TRBD1 might be the D (6 bases). Trimming took 11 bases from V and 6 from J, leaving 19 bases between them. This CDR3 has 13 amino acids. Germline lookup yields CDR1 MNHEY and CDR2 SVGAGI. CDR3 protein: CAAREEGVDGYTF. In DNA, the CDR3 is TGTGCCGCGCGCGAGGAGGGGGTGGATGGCTACACCTTC.

The V and J genes are TRBV5-8 and TRBJ1-1, with D maybe TRBD1 (6 bases). The length of the CDR3 is 13 residues. V lost 4 bases and J 5 bases, leaving 12 bases between the germline ends. CDR1 is SGHTS and CDR2 is YDEGEE in the germline V gene. CDR3 in amino acids: CASSTLGGTEAFF. For the CDR3, the DNA is TGTGCCAGCAGCACCCTAGGGGGGACTGAAGCTTTCTTT.

J is TRBJ2-1 and V is TRBV29-1, with D unclear. V was trimmed by 4 bases and J by 7 bases, leaving 11 bases between them. The CDR3 is 12 amino acids. Germline loops: CDR1 SQVTM, CDR2 ANQGSEA. The CDR3 nucleotides read TGCAGCGTTGGACCCACTGGGAATGAGCAGTTCTTC. The encoded protein is CSVGPTGNEQFF.

This clone was picked up one time. The rearrangement links TRBV5-1 to TRBJ1-1; D remains unclear. In germline, CDR1 is SGHRS, CDR2 YFSETQ. The CDR3 is 13 residues long. V was clipped by 0 bases and J by 3 bases, with 6 bases between them. The DNA for the CDR3 is TGCGCCAGCAGCTTGGGTTCCGACACTGAAGCTTTCTTT. Translation: CASSLGSDTEAFF.

The chain joins TRBV10-3 to TRBJ1-5, with no clear D. This CDR3 spans 14 amino acids. The V end was cut by 0 bases, the J end by 7 bases, with 10 bases between. In germline, CDR1 is ENHRY, CDR2 SYGVKD. The CDR3 bases are TGTGCCATCAGTGAGTCGAAAGGTGACCAGCCCCAGCATTTT. It yields the protein CAISESKGDQPQHF.

The V gene is TRBV9, the J gene TRBJ2-3; D not certain. From germline, CDR1 is SGDLS and CDR2 YYNGEE. The V end was cut by 0 bases, the J end by 0 bases, with 8 bases between. The CDR3 spans 15 residues. CDR3 coding DNA: TGTGCCAGCAGCGTAGGAGTCGGCAGCACAGATACGCAGTATTTT. Translating gives CASSVGVGSTDTQYF. Complete variable domain (other parts from reference TRBV9 and TRBJ2-3): DSGVTQTPKHLITATGQRVTLRCSPRSGDLSVYWYQQSLDQGLQFLIQYYNGEERAKGNILERFSAQQFPDLHSELNLSSLELGDSALYFCASSVGVGSTDTQYFGPGTRLTVL.

This clone was picked up a small number of times. The chain recombines TRBV29-1 with TRBJ1-1, with 10 bases aligning to TRBD1. V lost 7 bases and J lost 4; bases outside the gene matches: 9. This CDR3 is built from 14 residues. Germline V gene sequence: CDR1 SQVTM, CDR2 ANQGSEA. The CDR3 here is CSGATGGRGTEAFF. CDR3 in DNA: TGCAGCGGGGCGACAGGGGGCAGAGGCACTGAAGCTTTCTTT.

The rearrangement uses TRBV6-2 or TRBV6-3 and TRBJ2-7; perhaps TRBD2 as D (5 bases). Germline-derived CDR1 and CDR2 are MNHEY and SVGEGT. The V end was cut by 2 bases, the J end by 1 base, with 9 bases between. There are 14 residues in the CDR3. The CDR3 DNA reads as TGTGCCAGCAGTTACGGGAGAGGGTCCTACGAGCAGTACTTC. This translates into CASSYGRGSYEQYF.

The V gene is TRBV20-1, the J gene TRBJ2-5, with a tentative D call TRBD1 (7 bases). The V gene lost 3 bases and the J gene lost 7 bases, with 18 bases spanning the gap. The length of the CDR3 is 14 residues. CDR1 and CDR2 from the germline V gene are DFQATT and SNEGSKA (reference sequence). CDR3 protein: CSASTQGGRGTQYF. The CDR3 coding sequence is TGCAGTGCTAGTACTCAGGGGGGTCGGGGGACCCAGTACTTC.

The chain combines TRBV6-5 with TRBJ1-5; the match to TRBD1 covers 7 bases. V shed 4 bases, J shed 6 bases, and the junction held 9 bases outside the gene matches. This CDR3 contains 15 residues. Per the germline V gene, CDR1 is MNHEY and CDR2 is SVGAGI. The CDR3, as DNA: TGTGCCAGCAGTTTCGCCAGGGACAGAGGTCAGCCCCAGCATTTT. Its translation: CASSFARDRGQPQHF.

This chain joins TRBV5-1 and TRBJ2-6; 10 bases align to TRBD1. The length of the CDR3 is 18 residues. With V trimmed by 3 bases and J by 4 bases, 10 bases remained unmatched. Germline V gene data show CDR1 as SGHRS and CDR2 as YFSETQ. CDR3 DNA sequence: TGCGCCAGCAGCTCTCGGGACAGGGGTATCTTCGGGGCCAACGTCCTGACTTTC. Translating it yields CASSSRDRGIFGANVLTF.

The rearrangement links TRBV2 to TRBJ1-1; the D is unclear. The CDR3 is 11 residues long. Germline V lookup: CDR1 SNHLY, CDR2 FYNNEI. V lost 7 bases and J 6 bases, leaving 9 bases between the germline ends. As DNA, the CDR3 is TGTGCCAGCATTTTGTACCCTGAAGCTTTCTTT. Protein sequence: CASILYPEAFF.

The gene calls are TRBV4-2 and TRBJ1-6; 7 bases align to TRBD1. Germline CDR1 and CDR2: LGHNA and YNFKEQ. V lost 4 bases to trimming and J lost 7 bases; unmatched junction nucleotides: 1. The CDR3 has 13 residues. The CDR3 region is CASSLTGNSPLHF. DNA for the CDR3: TGTGCCAGCAGCCTGACAGGGAATTCACCCCTCCACTTT.

J is TRBJ1-1 and V is TRBV6-2 or TRBV6-3; the D gene is possibly TRBD1 (6 bases). Per germline, CDR1 MNHEY and CDR2 SVGEGT. The CDR3 spans 15 residues. With 0 bases removed from V and 1 base from J, the gap between germline ends came to 9 bases. The CDR3 loop is CASSYSRTANTEAFF. The CDR3, as DNA: TGTGCCAGCAGTTACTCGCGGACAGCGAACACTGAAGCTTTCTTT.